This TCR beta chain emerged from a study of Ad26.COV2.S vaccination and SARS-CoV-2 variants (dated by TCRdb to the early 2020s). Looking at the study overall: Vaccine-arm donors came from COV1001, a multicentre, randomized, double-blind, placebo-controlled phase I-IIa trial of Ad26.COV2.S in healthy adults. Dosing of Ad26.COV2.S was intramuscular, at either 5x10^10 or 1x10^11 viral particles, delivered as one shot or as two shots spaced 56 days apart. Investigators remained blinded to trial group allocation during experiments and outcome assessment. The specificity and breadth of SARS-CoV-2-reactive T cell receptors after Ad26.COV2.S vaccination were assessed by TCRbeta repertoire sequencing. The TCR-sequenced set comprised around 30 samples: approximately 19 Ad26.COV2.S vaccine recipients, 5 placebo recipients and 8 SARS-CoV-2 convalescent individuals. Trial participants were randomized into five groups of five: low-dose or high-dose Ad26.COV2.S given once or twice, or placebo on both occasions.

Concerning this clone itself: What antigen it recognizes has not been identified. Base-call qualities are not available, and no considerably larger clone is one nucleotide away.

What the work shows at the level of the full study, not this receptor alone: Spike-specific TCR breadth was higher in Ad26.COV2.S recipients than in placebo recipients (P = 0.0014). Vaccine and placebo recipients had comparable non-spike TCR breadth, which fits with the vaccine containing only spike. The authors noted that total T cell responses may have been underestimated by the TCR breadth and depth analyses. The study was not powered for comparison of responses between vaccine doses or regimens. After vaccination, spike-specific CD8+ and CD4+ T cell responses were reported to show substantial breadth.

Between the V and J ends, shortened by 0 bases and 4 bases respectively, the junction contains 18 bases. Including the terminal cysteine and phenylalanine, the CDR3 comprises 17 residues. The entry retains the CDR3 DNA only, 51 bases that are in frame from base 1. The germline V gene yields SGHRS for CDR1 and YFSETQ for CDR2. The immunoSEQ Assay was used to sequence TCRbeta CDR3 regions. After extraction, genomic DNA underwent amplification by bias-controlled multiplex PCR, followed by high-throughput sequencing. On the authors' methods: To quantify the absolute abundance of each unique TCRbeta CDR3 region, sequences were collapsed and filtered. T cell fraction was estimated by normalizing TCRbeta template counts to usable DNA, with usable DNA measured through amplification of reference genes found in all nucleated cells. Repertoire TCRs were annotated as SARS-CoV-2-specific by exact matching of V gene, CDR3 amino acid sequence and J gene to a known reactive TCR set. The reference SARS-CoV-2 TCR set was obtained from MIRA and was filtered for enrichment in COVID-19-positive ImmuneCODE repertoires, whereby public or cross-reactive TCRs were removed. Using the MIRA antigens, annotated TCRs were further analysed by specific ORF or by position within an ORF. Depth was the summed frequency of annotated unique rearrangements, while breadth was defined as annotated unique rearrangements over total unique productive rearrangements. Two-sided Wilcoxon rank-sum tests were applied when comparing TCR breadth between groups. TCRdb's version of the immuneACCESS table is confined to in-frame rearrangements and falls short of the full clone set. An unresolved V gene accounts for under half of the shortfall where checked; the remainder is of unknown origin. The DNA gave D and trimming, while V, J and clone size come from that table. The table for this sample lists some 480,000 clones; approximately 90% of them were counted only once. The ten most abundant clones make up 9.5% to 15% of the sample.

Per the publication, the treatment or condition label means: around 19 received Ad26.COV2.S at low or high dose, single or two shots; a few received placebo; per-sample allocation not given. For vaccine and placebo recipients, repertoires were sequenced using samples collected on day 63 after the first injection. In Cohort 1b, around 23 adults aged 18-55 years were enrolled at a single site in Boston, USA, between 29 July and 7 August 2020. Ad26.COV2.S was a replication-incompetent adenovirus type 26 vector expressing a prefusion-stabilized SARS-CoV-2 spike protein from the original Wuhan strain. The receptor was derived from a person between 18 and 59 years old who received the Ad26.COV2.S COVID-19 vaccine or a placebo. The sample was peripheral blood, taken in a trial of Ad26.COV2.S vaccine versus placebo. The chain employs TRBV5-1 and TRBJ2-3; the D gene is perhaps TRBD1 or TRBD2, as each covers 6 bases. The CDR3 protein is CASSLGYGGPGADTQYF. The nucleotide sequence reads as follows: TGCGCCAGCAGCTTGGGATACGGGGGCCCCGGGGCAGATACGCAGTATTTT.